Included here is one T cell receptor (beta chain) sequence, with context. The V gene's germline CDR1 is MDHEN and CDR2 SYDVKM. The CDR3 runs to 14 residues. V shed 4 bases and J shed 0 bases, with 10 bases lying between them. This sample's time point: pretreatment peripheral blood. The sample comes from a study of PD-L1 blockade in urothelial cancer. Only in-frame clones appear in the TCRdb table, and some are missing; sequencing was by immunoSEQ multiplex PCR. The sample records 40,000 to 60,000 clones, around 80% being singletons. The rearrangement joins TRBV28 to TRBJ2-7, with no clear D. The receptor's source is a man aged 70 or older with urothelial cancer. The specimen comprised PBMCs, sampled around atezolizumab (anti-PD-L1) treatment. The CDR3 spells CASSSPYNSYEQYF. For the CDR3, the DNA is TGTGCCAGCAGTTCACCATACAACTCCTACGAGCAGTACTTC. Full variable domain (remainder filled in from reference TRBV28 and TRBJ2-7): DVKVTQSSRYLVKRTGEKVFLECVQDMDHENMFWYRQDPGLGLRLIYFSYDVKMKEKGDIPEGYSVSREKKERFSLILESASTNQTSMYLCASSSPYNSYEQYFGPGTRLTVT.